This entry lists 10 T cell receptor beta chains sequenced from one sample in a study of cytomegalovirus exposure and HLA in healthy donors. PCR used 60 Vbeta primers and 13 Jbeta primers. The table came from immunoSEQ multiplex PCR; TCRdb's copy has only in-frame clones and leaves some out. The sample lists 250,000 to 350,000 clones, about four fifths occurring once. The sample was PBMCs. These receptors were collected from a girl under 10 years old in good health and CMV-seronegative.

The chain uses TRBV10-1 and TRBJ2-5, with no clear D. The J call is doubtful: the DNA matches TRBJ2-7 better. Germline V CDR1 and CDR2: WNHNN, SYGVQD (reference sequence). This CDR3 comprises 12 residues. CDR3 coding DNA: TGCGCCAGCAGTGGTGAGGTTTCCGAGCAGTACTTC. It is translated as CASSGEVSEQYF.

This chain links TRBV28 with TRBJ1-2, with D perhaps TRBD1 (6 bases). The length of the CDR3 is 15 residues. V dropped 3 bases and J dropped 4 bases, with 15 bases sitting between them. Germline lookup yields CDR1 MDHEN and CDR2 SYDVKM. CDR3 region: CASSFYTTGLYGYTF. CDR3 in DNA: TGTGCCAGCAGTTTTTATACGACAGGACTCTATGGCTACACCTTC.

The genes are TRBV18 and TRBJ1-5, with no clear D. The V gene lost 5 bases and the J gene lost 3 bases, with 8 bases spanning the gap. The CDR3 has 13 amino acids. The germline gives CDR1 KGHSH, CDR2 LQKENI. The CDR3 here is CASSSQANQPQHF. Written as DNA, the CDR3 is TGTGCCAGCTCATCCCAGGCCAATCAGCCCCAGCATTTT.

This CDR3 reads CASSLGHRGTEAFF. For the CDR3, the DNA is TGTGCCAGCAGCTTGGGACACAGGGGCACTGAAGCTTTCTTT. The chain is built from TRBV14 and TRBJ1-1; 7 nucleotides agree with TRBD1. This CDR3 comprises 14 residues. V trimming: 5 bases; J trimming: 4 bases; junction bases outside the gene matches: 7. Germline V lookup: CDR1 SGHDN, CDR2 FVKESK.

The rearrangement joins TRBV5-6 to TRBJ2-7; the D gene is possibly TRBD2 (5 bases). The CDR3 is 12 residues long. The V and J ends lost 3 bases and 4 bases respectively, with 8 bases between them. The germline gives CDR1 SGHDT, CDR2 YYEEEE. CDR3 nucleotides: TGTGCCAGCAGCTGGCTAGCTTACGAGCAGTACTTC. It yields the protein CASSWLAYEQYF.

The chain joins TRBV4-1 to TRBJ1-1, with 8 bases matching TRBD1. Germline CDR1 is MGHRA and CDR2 is YSYEKL. CDR3 size: 15 residues. Trimming removed 1 base from V and 4 bases from J; junction bases left unmatched: 5. The CDR3: CASSQGDRGFTEAFF. DNA for the CDR3: TGCGCCAGCAGCCAAGGCGACAGGGGCTTCACTGAAGCTTTCTTT.

The chain links TRBV7-8 to TRBJ2-7, with 9 bases fitting TRBD2. The CDR3 loop spans 16 amino acids. Per germline, CDR1 SGHVS and CDR2 FQNEAQ. With 5 bases clipped from V and 3 bases from J, the junction kept 11 bases outside the gene matches. The CDR3 DNA reads as TGTGCCAGCAGCCGCCCCGGTGAAGCGGGAGGCTACGAGCAGTACTTC. Protein: CASSRPGEAGGYEQYF. Full variable domain (rest looked up from reference TRBV7-8 and TRBJ2-7): GAGVSQSPRYKVAKRGQDVALRCDPISGHVSLFWYQQALGQGPEFLTYFQNEAQLDKSGLPSDRFFAERPEGSVSTLKIQRTQQEDSAVYLCASSRPGEAGGYEQYFGPGTRLTVT.

The rearrangement uses TRBV5-1 and TRBJ2-7, with D perhaps matching TRBD2 (5 bases). V was shortened by 3 bases and J by 0 bases, with 13 bases between the two germline ends. CDR1 SGHRS and CDR2 YFSETQ come from the germline V gene. The CDR3 runs to 15 residues. The CDR3 DNA sequence: TGCGCCAGCAGCTCAAGCGGAATGAGCTCCTACGAGCAGTACTTC. It yields the protein CASSSSGMSSYEQYF.

The CDR3 sequence: CASSRRGQDTQYF. CDR3 DNA: TGTGCCAGCAGCCGACGCGGCCAGGATACGCAGTATTTT. The chain links TRBV6-1 to TRBJ2-3, with no clear D. The CDR3 length is 13 residues. The germline V gene encodes CDR1 MNHNS and CDR2 SASEGT. V shed 6 bases and J shed 6 bases, with 13 bases lying between them.

V and J are TRBV15 and TRBJ2-7, with TRBD2 matching over 7 bases. With 2 bases clipped from V and 7 bases from J, the junction kept 11 bases outside the gene matches. The germline V gene has CDR1 LNHNV and CDR2 YYDKDF (reference sequence). The CDR3 spans 15 residues. CDR3 coding DNA: TGTGCCACCAGCAGAATGACTAGCAAGGGCCGTGAGCAGTACTTC. Amino acids: CATSRMTSKGREQYF.